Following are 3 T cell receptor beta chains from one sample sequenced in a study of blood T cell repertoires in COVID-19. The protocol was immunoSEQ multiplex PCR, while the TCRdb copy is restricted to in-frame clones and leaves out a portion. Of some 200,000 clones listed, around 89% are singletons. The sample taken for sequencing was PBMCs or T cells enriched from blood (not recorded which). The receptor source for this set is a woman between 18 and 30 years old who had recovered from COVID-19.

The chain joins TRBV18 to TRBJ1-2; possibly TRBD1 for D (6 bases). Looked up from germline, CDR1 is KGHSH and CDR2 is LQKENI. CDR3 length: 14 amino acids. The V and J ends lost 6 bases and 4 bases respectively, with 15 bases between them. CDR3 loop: CASSEGQSSYGYTF. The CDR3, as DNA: TGTGCCAGCTCCGAAGGACAGTCCTCCTATGGCTACACCTTC. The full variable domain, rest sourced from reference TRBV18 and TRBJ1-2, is NAGVMQNPRHLVRRRGQEARLRCSPMKGHSHVYWYRQLPEEGLKFMVYLQKENIIDESGMPKERFSAEFPKEGPSILRIQQVVRGDSAAYFCASSEGQSSYGYTFGSGTRLTVV.

CDR3 residues: CASSFAGQGVGTEAFF. In nucleotides, the CDR3 is TGTGCCAGCAGTTTCGCGGGACAGGGTGTGGGCACTGAAGCTTTCTTT. This rearrangement joins TRBV25-1 to TRBJ1-1, with TRBD1 matching 9 bases. Per germline, CDR1 MGHDK and CDR2 SYGVNS. This CDR3 spans 16 amino acids. V was clipped by 5 bases and J by 4 bases; unmatched bases: 11.

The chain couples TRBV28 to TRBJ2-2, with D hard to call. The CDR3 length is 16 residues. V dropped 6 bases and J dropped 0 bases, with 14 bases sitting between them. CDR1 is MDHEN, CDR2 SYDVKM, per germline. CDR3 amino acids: CASRVYRLPNTGELFF. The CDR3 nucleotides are TGTGCCAGCAGAGTTTACCGACTCCCGAACACCGGGGAGCTGTTTTTT.